Listed here are 21 T cell receptor beta chains from one sample, sequenced in a study of cytomegalovirus exposure and HLA in healthy donors. The assay was immunoSEQ multiplex PCR, and TCRdb's table has in-frame clones only and misses some. The table lists over 250,000 clones, roughly 85% of them singletons. Sequencing used PBMCs. These receptors all stem from a woman in her late teens or twenties in good health and CMV-seronegative.

The gene calls are TRBV18 and TRBJ1-4; tentatively, D is TRBD1 (5 bases). The CDR3 extends over 13 amino acids. The germline V gene has CDR1 KGHSH and CDR2 LQKENI. With 3 bases removed from V and 8 bases from J, the gap between germline ends came to 10 bases. The CDR3 loop reads CASSPQGREKLFF. The CDR3, as DNA: TGTGCCAGCTCACCCCAGGGCCGGGAAAAACTGTTTTTT. The whole variable domain, remainder taken from reference TRBV18 and TRBJ1-4, is NAGVMQNPRHLVRRRGQEARLRCSPMKGHSHVYWYRQLPEEGLKFMVYLQKENIIDESGMPKERFSAEFPKEGPSILRIQQVVRGDSAAYFCASSPQGREKLFFGSGTQLSVL.

This clone was counted at least ten times. The chain links TRBV10-3 to TRBJ1-2; the match to TRBD1 covers 8 bases. The germline gives CDR1 ENHRY, CDR2 SYGVKD. The V segment lost 6 bases and the J segment 6 bases; nucleotides outside the gene matches: 12. CDR3 length equals 15 residues. The CDR3, as DNA: TGTGCCATCAGGATAGTGGACAGGGCCGAACATGGCTACACCTTC. Protein: CAIRIVDRAEHGYTF.

V usage is TRBV9 and J usage is TRBJ2-1; 10 bases align to TRBD2. Germline V gene lookup returns CDR1 SGDLS and CDR2 YYNGEE. Unmatched junction bases numbered 13, after V lost 4 bases and J lost 9 bases. CDR3 length: 16 residues. CDR3 sequence: CASSPRRTSGLTEQFF. For the CDR3, the DNA is TGTGCCAGCAGCCCCCGGAGGACTAGCGGCCTCACTGAGCAGTTCTTC.

CDR3 amino acids: CAWSQGGGGADTQYF. The CDR3, as DNA: TGTGCCTGGAGTCAGGGCGGGGGGGGAGCAGATACGCAGTATTTT. The genes are TRBV30 and TRBJ2-3, with 9 bases fitting TRBD2. The length of the CDR3 is 15 residues. The germline V gene has CDR1 GTSNPN and CDR2 SVGIG (reference sequence). Unmatched junction bases numbered 7, after V lost 2 bases and J lost 4 bases. The variable domain in full, with the rest retrieved from reference TRBV30 and TRBJ2-3, is SQTIHQWPATLVQPVGSPLSLECTVEGTSNPNLYWYRQAAGRGLQLLFYSVGIGQISSEVPQNLSASRPQDRQFILSSKKLLLSDSGFYLCAWSQGGGGADTQYFGPGTRLTVL.

CDR3 bases: TGTGCCACTAGGTCGGGTACCTATAGCAATCAGCCCCAGCATTTT. Protein: CATRSGTYSNQPQHF. This chain connects TRBV6-1 to TRBJ1-5, with no clear D. CDR3 length: 15 amino acids. Trimming pared 10 bases from V and 0 bases from J, leaving 16 bases between. Germline CDR1 MNHNS, CDR2 SASEGT.

This clone has just a few counts. The CDR3 is CASSLVSTGELFF. The CDR3, as DNA: TGTGCCAGCAGCTTAGTATCCACCGGGGAGCTGTTTTTT. The chain has TRBV7-9 and TRBJ2-2; D not resolved. Deletions cut 1 base from V and 4 bases from J, with 4 bases between. The CDR3 has 13 amino acids. CDR1 is SEHNR, CDR2 FQNEAQ, per germline (reference sequence).

The chain recombines TRBV19 with TRBJ2-2, with TRBD2 matching over 7 bases. V shed 4 bases and J 6 bases; nucleotides not matched to a gene: 2. The germline CDR1 and CDR2 sequences are LNHDA and SQIVND (reference sequence). CDR3 length: 13 amino acids. Here the CDR3 reads CASSRLAAGELFF. The DNA for the CDR3 is TGTGCCAGTAGTAGGCTAGCGGCCGGGGAGCTGTTTTTT.

The chain links TRBV19 to TRBJ2-7; 9 bases match TRBD1. CDR1 is LNHDA and CDR2 is SQIVND in the germline V gene (reference sequence). The CDR3 is 15 amino acids. V shed 5 bases, J shed 2 bases, and the junction held 7 bases outside the gene matches. As DNA, the CDR3 is TGTGCCAGTAGTTTCAACAGGGGGCCCGCCTACGAGCAGTACTTC. This sequence encodes CASSFNRGPAYEQYF.

This clone showed up just once. The chain combines TRBV30 with TRBJ1-2; TRBD1 agrees at 9 bases. The junction had 13 bases not matched to a gene; V was cut back by 4 bases and J by 4 bases. The CDR3 has 16 amino acids. Germline loops: CDR1 GTSNPN, CDR2 SVGIG (reference sequence). CDR3 bases: TGTGCCTGGAACTCCGGATCGGGACAGGGCCCCTATGGCTACACCTTC. As protein: CAWNSGSGQGPYGYTF.

CDR3 in DNA: TGTGCCAGCAGCTTTTTTTCCAGGGACACCGGGGAGCTGTTTTTT. Protein sequence: CASSFFSRDTGELFF. The gene calls are TRBV5-6 and TRBJ2-2; D is possibly TRBD1 (5 bases). This CDR3 has 15 amino acids. Germline-derived CDR1 and CDR2 are SGHDT and YYEEEE. Trimming left V 2 bases short and J 3 bases short, with 11 bases between.

The V call is TRBV6-1, the J call TRBJ1-2; D perhaps matches TRBD1 (6 bases). V dropped 9 bases and J dropped 5 bases, with 16 bases sitting between them. This CDR3 has 13 amino acids. CDR1 MNHNS and CDR2 SASEGT come from the germline V gene. The CDR3 here is CASRTEPPYGYTF. The DNA of the CDR3 is TGTGCCAGTCGGACAGAACCACCTTATGGCTACACCTTC.

The genes are TRBV7-2 and TRBJ2-7; 7 bases fit TRBD2. This CDR3 is built from 14 residues. With 0 bases clipped from V and 3 bases from J, the junction kept 2 bases outside the gene matches. The germline V gene has CDR1 SGHTA and CDR2 FQGNSA. The CDR3 loop reads CASSLARTSYEQYF. The CDR3 nucleotides read TGTGCCAGCAGCTTAGCCCGGACTAGCTACGAGCAGTACTTC. The full variable domain, its missing parts supplied by reference TRBV7-2 and TRBJ2-7, is GAGVSQSPSNKVTEKGKDVELRCDPISGHTALYWYRQSLGQGLEFLIYFQGNSAPDKSGLPSDRFSAERTGGSVSTLTIQRTQQEDSAVYLCASSLARTSYEQYFGPGTRLTVT.

V gene TRBV6-6 combines with J gene TRBJ2-7; maybe TRBD1 (6 bases). Per germline, CDR1 MNHNY and CDR2 SVGAGI (reference sequence). The CDR3 covers 15 residues. V was pared by 2 bases and J by 2 bases, with 13 bases between. Written as DNA, the CDR3 is TGTGCCAGCAGTTACCCTCCCGGACAGACCTACGAGCAGTACTTC. Translated, it gives CASSYPPGQTYEQYF.

The chain couples TRBV9 to TRBJ2-1; 7 bases fit TRBD1. Trimming cost V 3 bases and J 4 bases; bases outside gene matches: 4. CDR3 length: 14 amino acids. CDR1 SGDLS and CDR2 YYNGEE come from the germline V gene. The CDR3 region is CASSARDRYNEQFF. The CDR3 region has the DNA TGTGCCAGCAGCGCCCGGGACAGATACAATGAGCAGTTCTTC.

On this clone: Other nucleotide sequences in the sample specify the same CDR3. The chain combines TRBV9 with TRBJ2-7; the match to TRBD2 covers 14 bases. The CDR3 contains 16 residues. V lost 0 bases, J lost 3 bases, and 2 bases stayed unmatched. CDR1 is SGDLS, CDR2 YYNGEE, per germline. The CDR3 DNA reads TGTGCCAGCAGCGTAGGGGGGACTAGCGGGAGCTACGAGCAGTACTTC. Translated: CASSVGGTSGSYEQYF.

The chain joins TRBV27 to TRBJ1-1, with D perhaps matching TRBD1 (6 bases). The germline CDR1 and CDR2 sequences are MNHEY and SMNVEV (reference sequence). The V gene lost 6 bases and the J gene lost 6 bases, with 17 bases spanning the gap. The CDR3 is made up of 14 amino acids. CDR3 nucleotides: TGTGCCAGCAGCCTCAGGGGAGTCGGGGCTGAAGCTTTCTTT. This codes for CASSLRGVGAEAFF.

V gene TRBV27 combines with J gene TRBJ2-7, with D tentatively TRBD2 (6 bases). Germline V gene data show CDR1 as MNHEY and CDR2 as SMNVEV (reference sequence). The CDR3 runs 15 residues. V shed 5 bases and J shed 8 bases, with 22 bases lying between them. CDR3 DNA: TGTGCCAGCAGTCCCCCCGGGAGTACGAGTTGGAAGCAGTACTTC. Amino acid sequence: CASSPPGSTSWKQYF.

This clone was picked up a small number of times. This specimen includes other DNA sequences encoding the same CDR3. The gene calls are TRBV7-7 and TRBJ1-1; D gene ambiguous. The V end was cut by 1 base, the J end by 1 base, with 4 bases between. Germline V gene sequence: CDR1 SSHAT, CDR2 FNYEAQ (reference sequence). This CDR3 region has 13 residues. CDR3 in amino acids: CASSLGQNTEAFF. The CDR3 DNA reads as TGTGCCAGCAGCTTAGGTCAGAACACTGAAGCTTTCTTT.

V gene TRBV28 combines with J gene TRBJ1-2; D might be TRBD1 (5 bases). This CDR3 has 15 amino acids. Deletions cut 3 bases from V and 1 base from J, with 12 bases between. Germline-derived CDR1 and CDR2 are MDHEN and SYDVKM. The CDR3 region is CASSLGGANNYGYTF. The CDR3, as DNA: TGTGCCAGCAGTTTGGGCGGGGCAAATAACTATGGCTACACCTTC.

Remarks on this clone: One junction end disagrees with the germline gene, perhaps due to a read error. The chain has TRBV7-7 and TRBJ2-2, with D perhaps TRBD1 (5 bases). Germline V gene data show CDR1 as SSHAT and CDR2 as FNYEAQ (reference sequence). CDR3 size: 15 residues. For the CDR3, the DNA is TGTGCTAGCAGTCAGTATGGGGCAGGCCCCGGGGAGCTGTTTTTT. It translates to CASSQYGAGPGELFF.

CDR3 in amino acids: CASSSTGGANEKLFF. For the CDR3, the DNA is TGTGCCAGCAGCTCGACAGGGGGAGCTAATGAAAAACTGTTTTTT. The V and J genes are TRBV7-9 and TRBJ1-4; the match to TRBD1 covers 9 bases. J lost 3 bases, V lost 4 bases, and 3 bases had no gene match. This CDR3 spans 15 amino acids. Germline V gives CDR1 SEHNR, CDR2 FQNEAQ (reference sequence).